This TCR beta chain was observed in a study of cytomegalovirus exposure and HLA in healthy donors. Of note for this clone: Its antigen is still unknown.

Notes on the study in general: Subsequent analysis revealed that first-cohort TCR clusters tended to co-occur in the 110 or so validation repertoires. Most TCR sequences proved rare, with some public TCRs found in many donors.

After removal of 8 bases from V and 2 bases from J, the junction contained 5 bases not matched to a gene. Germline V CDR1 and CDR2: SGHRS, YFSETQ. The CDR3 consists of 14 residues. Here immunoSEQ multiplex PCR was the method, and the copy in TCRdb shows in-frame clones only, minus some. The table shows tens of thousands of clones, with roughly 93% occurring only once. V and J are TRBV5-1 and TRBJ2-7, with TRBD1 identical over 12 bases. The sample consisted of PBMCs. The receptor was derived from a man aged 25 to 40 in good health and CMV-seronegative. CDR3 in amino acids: CASSRDRGPYEQYF. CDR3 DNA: TGCGCCAGTTCCCGGGACAGGGGGCCCTACGAGCAGTACTTC. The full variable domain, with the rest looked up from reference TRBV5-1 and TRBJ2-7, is KAGVTQTPRYLIKTRGQQVTLSCSPISGHRSVSWYQQTPGQGLQFLFEYFSETQRNKGNFPGRFSGRQFSNSRSEMNVSTLELGDSALYLCASSRDRGPYEQYFGPGTRLTVT.